One sample yielded the 29 T cell receptor beta chains listed below, sequenced in a study of blood T cells in healthy people across ages. The second PCR ran roughly 6 to 11 cycles with a sample-barcoded 5' primer and J-beta primers. Via MiXCR, TCRdb re-called the 5' RACE reads, giving one row per CDR3 protein. The sample carries 1.5 million to 1.8 million distinct CDR3 sequences, approximately 39% recorded once. Sequenced material: blood. All receptors come from a woman aged 18-29 years in good health.

This clonotype was found a few times. The V and J genes are TRBV25-1 and TRBJ2-7, with a weak D call TRBD2 (6 bases). The germline V gene encodes CDR1 MGHDK and CDR2 SYGVNS. The CDR3 is 14 amino acids. Trimming left V 11 bases short and J 3 bases short, with 20 bases between. CDR3 region: CASYGGFPFYEQYF. CDR3 DNA sequence: TGTGCCTCCTACGGAGGGTTCCCCTTCTACGAGCAGTACTTC.

This clonotype was seen a handful of times. V gene TRBV20-1 combines with J gene TRBJ2-7; tentative D call: TRBD1 (6 bases). Germline CDR1 DFQATT, CDR2 SNEGSKA (reference sequence). The CDR3 loop spans 11 amino acids. Trimming removed 4 bases at V and 6 bases at J, with 10 bases between. In DNA, the CDR3 is TGCAGTGCTAACAGGGTCAGCGAGCAGTACTTC. This sequence encodes CSANRVSEQYF.

This chain's CDR3 is CSGGWNTEAFF. In DNA form, the CDR3 reads TGCAGCGGGGGGTGGAACACTGAAGCTTTCTTT. J is TRBJ1-1 and V is TRBV29-1; D perhaps matches TRBD1 (5 bases). The ends were cut back, 7 bases at V and 1 base at J, with 7 bases in the middle. Germline V gene lookup returns CDR1 SQVTM and CDR2 ANQGSEA. CDR3 length: 11 residues.

Points on this clonotype: The junction departs from germline at one end; a sequencing error may be responsible. The chain carries TRBV7-2 and TRBJ2-1, with D perhaps being TRBD1 or TRBD2 (6 bases each). Germline V gene data show CDR1 as SGHTA and CDR2 as FQGNSA. The CDR3 is made up of 15 amino acids. For the CDR3, the DNA is TGTGCCAACAGCTCTTTAAGGGGGGCGGGAAATGAGCAGTTCTTC. Residues: CANSSLRGAGNEQFF. The whole variable domain, remainder taken from reference TRBV7-2 and TRBJ2-1, is GAGVSQSPSNKVTEKGKDVELRCDPISGHTALYWYRQSLGQGLEFLIYFQGNSAPDKSGLPSDRFSAERTGGSVSTLTIQRTQQEDSAVYLCANSSLRGAGNEQFFGPGTRLTVL.

In this sample, this clonotype turned up a few times. The chain uses TRBV7-9 and TRBJ1-4; no definite D call. The CDR3 covers 13 residues. CDR1 and CDR2 (germline): SEHNR, FQNEAQ (reference sequence). The V end lost 5 bases, the J end lost 5 bases, and 9 bases lay between the germline ends. CDR3 residues: CASSPPRNEKLFF. CDR3 sequence (DNA): TGTGCCAGCAGCCCACCCCGCAATGAAAAACTGTTTTTT.

This chain joins TRBV29-1 and TRBJ1-2; 9 bases agree with TRBD1. Germline V gene data show CDR1 as SQVTM and CDR2 as ANQGSEA. CDR3 size: 13 residues. V was pared by 8 bases and J by 8 bases, with 12 bases of the junction left unmatched. The CDR3 region is CSISFGTGKGYTF. In DNA, the CDR3 is TGCAGCATCTCTTTTGGGACAGGGAAGGGCTACACCTTC.

This chain's CDR3 is CASLEYRASGRAEDTQYF. In nucleotides, the CDR3 is TGTGCCAGCCTTGAATATAGGGCTAGCGGGAGGGCCGAGGATACGCAGTATTTT. The V gene is TRBV6-2 or TRBV6-3, the J gene TRBJ2-3; 12 nucleotides align to TRBD2. Germline trimming cut 8 bases from V and 6 bases from J; bases unmatched to any gene: 18. Germline V gene data show CDR1 as MNHEY and CDR2 as SVGEGT. The CDR3 spans 18 residues.

This rearrangement joins TRBV2 to TRBJ2-3; D ambiguous. Trimming took 7 bases from V and 2 from J, leaving 10 bases between them. The CDR3 runs to 13 residues. Per the germline V gene, CDR1 is SNHLY and CDR2 is FYNNEI. The CDR3 loop is CASIRSYTDTQYF. DNA of the CDR3: TGTGCCAGCATCCGCTCCTACACAGATACGCAGTATTTT.

On this clonotype itself: The junction and the germline gene differ at one end; a read error may be behind it. The V and J genes are TRBV24-1 and TRBJ2-1; no reliable D call. Germline V gene lookup returns CDR1 KGHDR and CDR2 SFDVKD. The CDR3 length is 13 residues. The CDR3 is CATSEVLHNEQFF. The CDR3 nucleotides are TGTGCCACTAGTGAGGTACTACACAATGAGCAGTTCTTC.

This CDR3 reads CASSPGQLSNEQFF. The CDR3 nucleotides read TGTGCCAGCAGTCCGGGACAGTTGAGCAATGAGCAGTTCTTC. J is TRBJ2-1 and V is TRBV25-1; 7 positions match TRBD1. The germline gives CDR1 MGHDK, CDR2 SYGVNS. The CDR3 has 14 residues. V lost 5 bases and J lost 6; bases outside the gene matches: 7.

The gene calls are TRBV12-3 or TRBV12-4 and TRBJ2-5, with D tentatively TRBD1 (5 bases). V gave up 3 bases and J gave up 5 bases, with 13 bases separating them. The CDR3 contains 14 residues. CDR3 region: CASSFRAGRETQYF. As DNA, the CDR3 is TGTGCCAGCAGTTTTCGGGCAGGGCGGGAGACCCAGTACTTC.

The rearrangement uses TRBV20-1 and TRBJ1-2; D gene unclear. Trimming left V 7 bases short and J 8 bases short, with 8 bases between. Germline V gene sequence: CDR1 DFQATT, CDR2 SNEGSKA (reference sequence). This CDR3 region has 9 residues. CDR3 loop: CSVGPGYTF. CDR3 DNA: TGCAGTGTCGGCCCCGGCTACACCTTC.

The chain joins TRBV15 to TRBJ2-3; D gene unclear. This CDR3 contains 12 residues. The germline CDR1 and CDR2 sequences are LNHNV and YYDKDF (reference sequence). With 4 bases removed from V and 6 bases from J, the gap between germline ends came to 8 bases. This chain's CDR3 is CATSNFRDTQYF. The CDR3 nucleotides read TGTGCCACCAGCAATTTCCGCGATACGCAGTATTTT. The complete variable domain, with remaining parts taken from reference TRBV15 and TRBJ2-3, reads DAMVIQNPRYQVTQFGKPVTLSCSQTLNHNVMYWYQQKSSQAPKLLFHYYDKDFNNEADTPDNFQSRRPNTSFCFLDIRSPGLGDTAMYLCATSNFRDTQYFGPGTRLTVL.

In its sample, this clonotype was seen a few times. This rearrangement joins TRBV12-3 or TRBV12-4 to TRBJ1-3, with D uncertain. The CDR3 runs 13 residues. The V end lost 2 bases, the J end lost 4 bases, and 6 bases lay between the germline ends. The chain's CDR3 is CASSLFPGNTIYF. CDR3 in DNA: TGTGCCAGCAGTTTATTCCCAGGAAACACCATATATTTT.

This clonotype was observed a handful of times. This chain links TRBV6-2 or TRBV6-3 with TRBJ2-1; TRBD2 agrees at 7 bases. The CDR3 is made up of 16 amino acids. J was trimmed by 5 bases and V by 5 bases; bases with no gene match: 12. The germline V gene has CDR1 MNHEY and CDR2 SVGEGT. Here the CDR3 reads CASSTALTGGDNEQFF. As DNA, the CDR3 is TGTGCCAGCAGTACCGCGCTAACGGGGGGAGACAATGAGCAGTTCTTC.

This rearrangement joins TRBV5-1 to TRBJ2-7, with D perhaps TRBD1 (5 bases). Germline V gene data show CDR1 as SGHRS and CDR2 as YFSETQ. Trimming removed 4 bases from V and 2 bases from J, with 19 bases in between. The CDR3 loop spans 16 amino acids. The CDR3 nucleotides read TGCGCCAGCAGCCTCGATAGGGGATCCTTCACCTACGAGCAGTACTTC. It encodes CASSLDRGSFTYEQYF. Full variable domain (rest looked up from reference TRBV5-1 and TRBJ2-7): KAGVTQTPRYLIKTRGQQVTLSCSPISGHRSVSWYQQTPGQGLQFLFEYFSETQRNKGNFPGRFSGRQFSNSRSEMNVSTLELGDSALYLCASSLDRGSFTYEQYFGPGTRLTVT.

The chain combines TRBV6-2 or TRBV6-3 with TRBJ1-1, with D possibly TRBD1 on 6 matching bases. The germline V gene has CDR1 MNHEY and CDR2 SVGEGT. V was shortened by 6 bases and J by 6 bases, with 14 bases between the two germline ends. CDR3 length: 13 residues. As DNA, the CDR3 is TGTGCCAGCAGGCGAGACAGGTTGGCTGAAGCTTTCTTT. Protein product: CASRRDRLAEAFF.

The table lists this clonotype with many counts. The chain is built from TRBV29-1 and TRBJ2-7; D is perhaps TRBD1 (5 bases). The germline V gene encodes CDR1 SQVTM and CDR2 ANQGSEA. V was clipped by 5 bases and J by 2 bases, with 16 bases between them. The length of the CDR3 is 14 residues. In nucleotides, the CDR3 is TGCAGCGTTTACGACAGCCAATACCCCTACGAGCAGTACTTC. Its translation is CSVYDSQYPYEQYF.

This clonotype was seen ten or more times. V is TRBV12-3 or TRBV12-4 and J is TRBJ2-7; 10 bases line up with TRBD2. This CDR3 is 15 amino acids long. Losses at the gene ends were 6 bases for V and 7 bases for J; bases not matched to a gene: 12. The CDR3, as DNA: TGTGCCAGCAGCCGTCTAGCGGGAGTCAACAATGAGCAGTACTTC. Its translation is CASSRLAGVNNEQYF.

This rearrangement joins TRBV20-1 to TRBJ2-3; no reliable D call. This CDR3 has 13 amino acids. CDR1 and CDR2 (germline): DFQATT, SNEGSKA (reference sequence). Trimming pared 6 bases from V and 2 bases from J, leaving 12 bases between. CDR3 DNA: TGCAGTGCACACCGGGCAGCCACAGATACGCAGTATTTT. Protein sequence: CSAHRAATDTQYF.

Ten or more counts support this clonotype. The chain uses TRBV25-1 and TRBJ1-2, with D maybe TRBD1 (5 bases). Per germline, CDR1 MGHDK and CDR2 SYGVNS. Trimming took off 6 bases at V and 4 bases at J, with 9 bases between the two ends. CDR3 length equals 12 residues. CDR3 amino acids: CASRRDGYGYTF. CDR3 sequence (DNA): TGTGCCAGCAGGAGGGACGGCTATGGCTACACCTTC.

This chain links TRBV7-9 with TRBJ2-3, with 7 bases aligning to TRBD1. The trim removed 5 bases at V and 0 bases at J, leaving 5 bases unmatched. The CDR3 sequence is 15 residues long. Germline V lookup: CDR1 SEHNR, CDR2 FQNEAQ (reference sequence). The DNA of the CDR3 is TGTGCCAGCAGCCCGCAGGGGGAAAGCACAGATACGCAGTATTTT. This encodes CASSPQGESTDTQYF.

This clonotype was seen only once. The V gene is TRBV6-6, the J gene TRBJ2-1; D is unresolved. Deletions cut 2 bases from V and 10 bases from J, with 21 bases between. CDR1 and CDR2 from the germline V gene are MNHNY and SVGAGI (reference sequence). The CDR3 totals 16 residues. CDR3 amino acids: CASSYKGTHSFYEQFF. The CDR3 DNA is TGTGCCAGCAGTTACAAGGGTACCCACTCGTTTTACGAGCAGTTCTTC.

The table lists this clonotype with a few counts. The chain employs TRBV15 and TRBJ2-4; tentative D call: TRBD1 (5 bases). The J call may be faulty, since TRBJ2-7 better matches the DNA end. Germline lookup yields CDR1 LNHNV and CDR2 YYDKDF (reference sequence). The CDR3 sequence is 14 residues long. For the CDR3, the DNA is TGTGCCACCAGCAGAGATCGTAGGGGCCACGAGCAGTACTTC. This sequence encodes CATSRDRRGHEQYF.

The chain employs TRBV5-1 and TRBJ1-2; maybe TRBD1 (6 bases). The CDR3 contains 14 residues. Trimming took off 4 bases at V and 4 bases at J, with 14 bases between the two ends. CDR1 is SGHRS, CDR2 YFSETQ, per germline. CDR3 coding DNA: TGCGCCAGCAGCCTACGGACAGCAAGCTATGGCTACACCTTC. Translated: CASSLRTASYGYTF.

DNA of the CDR3: TGTGCCAGCACCTTTCTAGCGGGGGGAATTAATGAGCAGTTCTTC. As protein: CASTFLAGGINEQFF. The chain employs TRBV27 and TRBJ2-1; 11 positions match TRBD2. Germline values: CDR1 MNHEY, CDR2 SMNVEV (reference sequence). The CDR3 is made up of 15 amino acids. The V gene end was trimmed by 7 bases and the J gene end by 7 bases; junction bases not matched to a gene: 9.

The V and J genes are TRBV9 and TRBJ2-1; no definite D call. V was cut by 2 bases and J by 2 bases, with 14 bases left in between. CDR3 length: 16 residues. Germline CDR1 SGDLS, CDR2 YYNGEE. For the CDR3, the DNA is TGTGCCAGCAGCGTGGGTGGTTCCCCCGCCTACAATGAGCAGTTCTTC. This sequence encodes CASSVGGSPAYNEQFF.

This chain uses TRBV24-1 with TRBJ2-1; D is tentatively TRBD1 or TRBD2 (5 bases each). The J call may be incorrect, as the DNA end agrees better with TRBJ2-7. The germline gives CDR1 KGHDR, CDR2 SFDVKD. CDR3 length: 12 residues. The DNA for the CDR3 is TGTGCCGCCTGGGACGGCTACAATGAGCAGTACTTC. Translation gives CAAWDGYNEQYF.

The V gene is TRBV28, the J gene TRBJ1-2; the D is unclear. Germline CDR1 MDHEN, CDR2 SYDVKM. Trimming removed 6 bases at V and 4 bases at J, with 12 bases between. The CDR3 runs to 13 residues. CDR3 bases: TGTGCCAGCAGCCCGGCGCGACTCTATGGCTACACCTTC. Residues: CASSPARLYGYTF.